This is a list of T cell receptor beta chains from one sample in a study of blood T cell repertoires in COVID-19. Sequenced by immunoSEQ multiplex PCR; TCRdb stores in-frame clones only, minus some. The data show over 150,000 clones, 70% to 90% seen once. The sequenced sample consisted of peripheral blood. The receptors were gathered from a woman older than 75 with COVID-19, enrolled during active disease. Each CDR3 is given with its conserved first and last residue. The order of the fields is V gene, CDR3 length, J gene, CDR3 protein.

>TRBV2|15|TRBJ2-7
CASSDRGRMGYEQYF
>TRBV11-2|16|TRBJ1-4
CASSLDPRGVGEKLFF
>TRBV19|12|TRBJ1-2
CASTHTSYGYTF
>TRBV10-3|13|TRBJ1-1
CAISPRGVTEAFF
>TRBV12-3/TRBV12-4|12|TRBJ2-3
CASSLSRDTQYF
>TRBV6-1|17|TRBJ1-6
CASSEKSYSSYNSPLHF
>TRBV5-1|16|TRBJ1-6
CASSLETGDRGSPLHF
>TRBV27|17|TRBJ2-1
CASSLNVMREGYNEQFF
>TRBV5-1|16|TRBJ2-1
CASSWEPGQGTNEQFF
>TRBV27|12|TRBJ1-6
CASRQGVGPLHF
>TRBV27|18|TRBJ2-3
CASSLGLSGDISTDTQYF
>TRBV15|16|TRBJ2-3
CATSRGRQGGEDTQYF
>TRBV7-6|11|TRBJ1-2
CASSLGSWYTF
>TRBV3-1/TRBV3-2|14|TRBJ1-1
CASTVSGGLTEAFF
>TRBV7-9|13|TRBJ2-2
CASRQGNTGELFF
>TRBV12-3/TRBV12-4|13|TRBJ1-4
CASSLQGREKLFF
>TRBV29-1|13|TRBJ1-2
CSVEPTGGDGYTF
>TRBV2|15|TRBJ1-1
CASSDRTGRYTEAFF
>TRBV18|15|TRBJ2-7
CASSPPGLASYEQYF
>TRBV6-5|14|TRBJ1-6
CASSTNRGNSPLHF
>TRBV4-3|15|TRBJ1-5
CASSQVQGGNQPQHF
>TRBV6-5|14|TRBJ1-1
CASSSPQGNTEAFF
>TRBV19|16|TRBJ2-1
CASSATGQGFGDEQFF
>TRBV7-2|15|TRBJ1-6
CASSFMGNLNSPLHF
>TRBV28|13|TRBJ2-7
CASISRENYEQYF
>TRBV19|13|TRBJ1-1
CASSVMLGIRAFF
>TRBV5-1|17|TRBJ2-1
CASSAGLAGGRYNEQFF
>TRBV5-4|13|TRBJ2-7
CASSLYRGGEQYF
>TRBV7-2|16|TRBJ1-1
CASSPHLVQGNTEAFF
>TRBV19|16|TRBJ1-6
CASSISWAENNSPLHF
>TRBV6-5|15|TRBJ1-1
CASTNLRGARTEAFF
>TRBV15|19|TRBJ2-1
CATRPGTASLSSRYNEQFF
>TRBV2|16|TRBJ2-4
CASSEAMDFPKNIQYF
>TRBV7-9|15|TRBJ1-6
CASSVQGLRNSPLHF
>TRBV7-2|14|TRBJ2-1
CASSLEIWGDEQFF
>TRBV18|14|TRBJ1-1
CASSQRQGTNEAFF
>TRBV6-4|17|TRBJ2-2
CASSDRLAETITGELFF
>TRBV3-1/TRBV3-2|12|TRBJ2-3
CASSQVSDTQYF
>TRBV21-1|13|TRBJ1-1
CASSPQERFEAFF
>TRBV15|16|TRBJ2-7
CATSRPNRDRAYEQYF
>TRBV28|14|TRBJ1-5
CASSQTGEDQPQHF
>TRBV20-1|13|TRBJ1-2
CSASSGPRGGYTF
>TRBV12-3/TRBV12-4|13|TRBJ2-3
CASSLGGRDTQYF
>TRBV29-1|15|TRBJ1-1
CSGIRGGFMNTEAFF
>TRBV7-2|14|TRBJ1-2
CASSPSFGNYGYTF
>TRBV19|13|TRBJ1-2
CASSLEADYGYTF
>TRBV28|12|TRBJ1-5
CASRTTVQPQHF
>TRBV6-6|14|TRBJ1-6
CASRRGLIDSPLHF
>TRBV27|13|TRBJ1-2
CASSHEGYYGYTF